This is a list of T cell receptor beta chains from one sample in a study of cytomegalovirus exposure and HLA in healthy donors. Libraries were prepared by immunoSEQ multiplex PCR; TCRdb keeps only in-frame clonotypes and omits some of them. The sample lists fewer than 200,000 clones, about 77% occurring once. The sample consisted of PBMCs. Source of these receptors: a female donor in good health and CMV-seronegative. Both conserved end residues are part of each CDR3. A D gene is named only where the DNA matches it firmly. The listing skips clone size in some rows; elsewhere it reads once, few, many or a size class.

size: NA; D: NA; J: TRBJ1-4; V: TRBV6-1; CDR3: CASSEGARSEKLFF; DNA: TGTGCCAGCAGTGAGGGGGCTCGTTCTGAAAAACTGTTTTTT
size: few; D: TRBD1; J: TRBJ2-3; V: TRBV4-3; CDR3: CASSQGQGSTDTQYF; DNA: TGCGCCAGCAGCCAGGGACAGGGGAGCACAGATACGCAGTATTTT
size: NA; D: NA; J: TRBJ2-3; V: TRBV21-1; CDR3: CASSSKQDTSTDTQYF; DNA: TGTGCCAGCAGCTCTAAGCAGGACACTAGCACAGATACGCAGTATTTT
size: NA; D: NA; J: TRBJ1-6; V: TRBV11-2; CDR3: CASSLTVPNSPLHF; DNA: TGTGCCAGCAGCCTGACAGTACCGAATTCACCCCTCCACTTT
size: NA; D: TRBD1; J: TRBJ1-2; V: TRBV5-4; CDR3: CASTMNGQGAIYGYTF; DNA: TGTGCCAGCACCATGAACGGACAGGGGGCGATCTATGGCTACACCTTC
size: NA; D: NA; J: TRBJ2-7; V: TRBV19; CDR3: CASSIVFGSYEQYF; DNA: TGTGCCAGTAGTATAGTCTTCGGCTCCTACGAGCAGTACTTC
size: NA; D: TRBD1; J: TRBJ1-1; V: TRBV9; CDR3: CASSLGTGGMNTEAFF; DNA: TGTGCCAGCAGCCTAGGGACAGGGGGGATGAACACTGAAGCTTTCTTT
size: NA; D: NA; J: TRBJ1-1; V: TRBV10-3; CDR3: CAIKADSTEAFF; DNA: TGTGCCATCAAGGCGGATTCGACTGAAGCTTTCTTT
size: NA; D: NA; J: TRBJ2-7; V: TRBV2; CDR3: CASSGQGLFYEQYF; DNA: TGTGCCAGCAGTGGCCAGGGTCTATTTTACGAGCAGTACTTC
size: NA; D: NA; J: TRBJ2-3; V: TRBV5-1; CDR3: CASSLKSGGVTDTQYF; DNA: TGCGCCAGCAGCTTGAAATCGGGCGGGGTGACAGATACGCAGTATTTT
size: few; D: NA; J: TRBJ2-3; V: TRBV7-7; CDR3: CASSSDFTDTQYF; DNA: TGTGCTAGCAGCTCAGACTTCACAGATACGCAGTATTTT
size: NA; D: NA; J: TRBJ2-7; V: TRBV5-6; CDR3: CASSLGQVSYEQYF; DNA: TGTGCCAGCAGCTTGGGACAGGTCTCCTACGAGCAGTACTTC
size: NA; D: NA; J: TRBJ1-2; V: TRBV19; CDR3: CASRKTETGYGYTF; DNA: TGTGCCAGTAGAAAGACTGAGACAGGCTATGGCTACACCTTC
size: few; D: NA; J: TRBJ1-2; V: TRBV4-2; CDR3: CASSDTGIGYGYTF; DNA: TGTGCCAGCAGCGATACAGGGATAGGCTATGGCTACACCTTC
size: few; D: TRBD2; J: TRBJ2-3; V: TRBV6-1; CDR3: CASSGLAGADTQYF; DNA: TGTGCCAGCAGTGGACTAGCGGGGGCAGATACGCAGTATTTT
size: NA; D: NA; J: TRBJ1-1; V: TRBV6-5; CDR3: CASSLGLGNTEAFF; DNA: TGTGCCAGCAGTTTGGGACTTGGGAACACTGAAGCTTTCTTT
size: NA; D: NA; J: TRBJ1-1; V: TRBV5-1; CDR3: CASSLGGGTEAFF; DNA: TGCGCCAGCAGCTTGGGGGGGGGCACTGAAGCTTTCTTT
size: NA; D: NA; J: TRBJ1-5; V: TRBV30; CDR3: CAWSVKGSNQPQHF; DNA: TGTGCCTGGAGTGTAAAGGGGAGCAATCAGCCCCAGCATTTT
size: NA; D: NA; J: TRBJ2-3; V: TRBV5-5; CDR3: CASSLEGTSTDTQYF; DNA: TGTGCCAGCAGCTTGGAAGGGACTAGCACAGATACGCAGTATTTT
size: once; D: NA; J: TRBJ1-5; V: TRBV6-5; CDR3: CASSLGEAQHF; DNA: TGTGCCAGCAGTTTAGGGGAGGCCCAGCATTTT
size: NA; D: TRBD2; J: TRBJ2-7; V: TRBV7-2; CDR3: CASSPRGLAGGPGYF; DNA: TGTGCCAGCAGCCCACGGGGACTAGCGGGAGGTCCCGGTTACTTC
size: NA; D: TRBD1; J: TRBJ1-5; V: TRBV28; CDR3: CASSHPTGGGGPQHF; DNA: TGTGCCAGCAGCCACCCCACAGGGGGCGGGGGGCCCCAGCATTTT
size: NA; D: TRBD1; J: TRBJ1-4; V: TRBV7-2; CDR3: CASSSTGATNEKLFF; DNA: TGTGCCAGCAGCTCCACAGGGGCAACTAATGAAAAACTGTTTTTT
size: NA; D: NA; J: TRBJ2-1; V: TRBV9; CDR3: CASSVVGSGNEQFF; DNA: TGTGCCAGCAGCGTAGTTGGTAGCGGAAATGAGCAGTTCTTC
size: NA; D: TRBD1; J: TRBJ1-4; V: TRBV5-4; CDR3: CASSLGTGNRLNEKLFF; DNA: TGTGCCAGCAGTTTGGGGACAGGCAACCGCCTAAATGAAAAACTGTTTTTT
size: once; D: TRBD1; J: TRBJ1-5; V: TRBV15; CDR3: CATSQGQGSFQPQHF; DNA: TGTGCCACCAGCCAGGGACAGGGGTCATTTCAGCCCCAGCATTTT
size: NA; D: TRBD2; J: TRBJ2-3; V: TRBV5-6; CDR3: CASSLSLREQGDTQYF; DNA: TGTGCCAGCAGCTTATCTTTGCGGGAGCAGGGAGATACGCAGTATTTT
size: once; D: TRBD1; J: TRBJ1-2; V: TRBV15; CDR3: CATSRDDRVTRGYTF; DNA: TGTGCCACCAGCAGAGACGACAGGGTAACCCGCGGCTACACCTTC
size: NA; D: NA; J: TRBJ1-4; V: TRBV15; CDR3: CATSRDLGEKLFF; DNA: TGTGCCACCAGCAGAGATCTCGGTGAAAAACTGTTTTTT
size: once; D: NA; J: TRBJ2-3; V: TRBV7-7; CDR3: CASSSSGLSTDTQYF; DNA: TGTGCCAGCAGCTCGTCAGGCCTGAGCACAGATACGCAGTATTTT
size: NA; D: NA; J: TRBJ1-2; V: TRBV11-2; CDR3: CASSLVANYGYTF; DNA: TGTGCCAGCAGCTTAGTAGCTAACTATGGCTACACCTTC
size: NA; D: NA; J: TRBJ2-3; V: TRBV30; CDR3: CAWSVSPPAGSTDTQYF; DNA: TGTGCCTGGAGTGTATCCCCCCCGGCGGGTAGCACAGATACGCAGTATTTT
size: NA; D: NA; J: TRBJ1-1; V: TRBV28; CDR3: CASRAMSGYTEAFF; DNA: TGTGCCAGCAGAGCAATGTCAGGGTACACTGAAGCTTTCTTT
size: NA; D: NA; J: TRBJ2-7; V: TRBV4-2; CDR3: CASSQDYSTPYEQYF; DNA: TGTGCCAGCAGCCAAGATTATAGTACCCCCTACGAGCAGTACTTC
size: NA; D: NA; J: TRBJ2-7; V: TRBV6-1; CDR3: CASSDTGIEQYF; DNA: TGTGCCAGCAGTGATACAGGGATAGAGCAGTACTTC
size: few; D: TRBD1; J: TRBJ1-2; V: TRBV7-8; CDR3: CASSLSSMTGGTNYGYTF; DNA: TGTGCCAGCAGCTTATCATCAATGACAGGGGGCACTAACTATGGCTACACCTTC
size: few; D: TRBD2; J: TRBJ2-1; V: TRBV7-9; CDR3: CASSPLVPSGRAGEQFF; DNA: TGTGCCAGCAGCCCACTAGTCCCTAGCGGGAGGGCCGGTGAGCAGTTCTTC